This TCR beta chain was observed in a study of PD-1 blockade in classical Hodgkin lymphoma. Study conclusions and caveats: Compared with baseline, CD4+ but not CD8+ TCR diversity had risen significantly by C4D1. Healthy donors reportedly exceeded newly diagnosed patients in baseline TCR diversity.

The CDR3 has 14 amino acids. Trimming at V came to 4 bases and at J to 7 bases, leaving 4 bases not matched to a gene. Germline lookup yields CDR1 MGHRA and CDR2 YSYEKL. Brentuximab vedotin exposure varied, and every patient relapsed after autologous stem cell transplantation. Best response was recorded as complete response, partial response or progressive disease. Profiled with immunoSEQ multiplex PCR; TCRdb holds only in-frame clones, not every one. Found here are approximately 98,000 clones, 80% to 90% of them singletons; the top ten hold about 20%. On this clone itself: Its antigen remains unidentified.

This sequence originates from a human donor with classical Hodgkin lymphoma. This chain connects TRBV4-1 to TRBJ1-4, with TRBD1 identical over 9 bases. The sequencing here drew on peripheral blood mononuclear cells (PBMCs), taken before the second cycle of nivolumab. Here the CDR3 DNA reads TGCGCCAGCAGCCCAGGACAGGGGAGTGAAAAACTGTTTTTT. Protein sequence: CASSPGQGSEKLFF.